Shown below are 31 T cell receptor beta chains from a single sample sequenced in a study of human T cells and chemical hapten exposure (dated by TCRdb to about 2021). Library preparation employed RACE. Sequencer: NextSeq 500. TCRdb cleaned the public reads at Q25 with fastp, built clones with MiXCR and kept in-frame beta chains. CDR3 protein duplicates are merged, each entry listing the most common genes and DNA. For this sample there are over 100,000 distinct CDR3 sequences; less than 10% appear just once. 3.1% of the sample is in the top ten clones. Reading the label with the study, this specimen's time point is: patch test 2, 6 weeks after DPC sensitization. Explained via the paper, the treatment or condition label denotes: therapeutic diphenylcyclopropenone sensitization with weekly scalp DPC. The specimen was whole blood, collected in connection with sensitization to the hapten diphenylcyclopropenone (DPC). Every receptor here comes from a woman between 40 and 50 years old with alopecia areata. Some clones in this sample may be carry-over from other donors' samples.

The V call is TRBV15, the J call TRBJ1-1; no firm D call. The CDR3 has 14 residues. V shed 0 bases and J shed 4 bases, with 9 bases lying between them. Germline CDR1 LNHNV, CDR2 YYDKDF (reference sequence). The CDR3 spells CATSRDQTGTEAFF. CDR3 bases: TGTGCCACCAGCAGAGACCAGACTGGCACTGAAGCTTTCTTT.

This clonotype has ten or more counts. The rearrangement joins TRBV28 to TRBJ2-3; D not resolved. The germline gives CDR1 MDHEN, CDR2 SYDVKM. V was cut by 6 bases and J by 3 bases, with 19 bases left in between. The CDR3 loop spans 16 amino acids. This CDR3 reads CASSSGPLWKTDTQYF. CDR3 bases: TGTGCCAGCAGCTCCGGGCCCCTTTGGAAGACAGATACGCAGTATTTT. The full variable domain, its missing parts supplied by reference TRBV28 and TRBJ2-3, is DVKVTQSSRYLVKRTGEKVFLECVQDMDHENMFWYRQDPGLGLRLIYFSYDVKMKEKGDIPEGYSVSREKKERFSLILESASTNQTSMYLCASSSGPLWKTDTQYFGPGTRLTVL.

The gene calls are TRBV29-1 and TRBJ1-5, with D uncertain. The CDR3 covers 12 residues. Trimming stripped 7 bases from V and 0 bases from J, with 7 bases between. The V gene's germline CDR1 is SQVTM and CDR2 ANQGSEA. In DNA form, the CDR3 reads TGCAGCGCTTTAGCTAGCAATCAGCCCCAGCATTTT. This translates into CSALASNQPQHF.

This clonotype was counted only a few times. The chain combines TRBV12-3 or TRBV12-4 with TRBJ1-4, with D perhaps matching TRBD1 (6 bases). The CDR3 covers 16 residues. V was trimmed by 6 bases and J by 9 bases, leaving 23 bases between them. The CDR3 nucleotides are TGTGCCAGCAGGCTAACCGGACAGATCGATCGGAAAAAACTGTTTTTT. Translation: CASRLTGQIDRKKLFF.

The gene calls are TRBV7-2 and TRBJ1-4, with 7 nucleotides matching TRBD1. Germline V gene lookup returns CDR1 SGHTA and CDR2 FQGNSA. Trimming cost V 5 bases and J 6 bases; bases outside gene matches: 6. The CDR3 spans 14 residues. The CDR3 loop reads CASSPQGTYEKLFF. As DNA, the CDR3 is TGTGCCAGCAGCCCACAGGGGACCTATGAAAAACTGTTTTTT.

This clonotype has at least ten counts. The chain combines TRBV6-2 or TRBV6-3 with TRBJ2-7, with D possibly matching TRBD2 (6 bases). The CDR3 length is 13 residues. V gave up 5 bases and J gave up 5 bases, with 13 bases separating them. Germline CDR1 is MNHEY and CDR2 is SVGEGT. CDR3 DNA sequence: TGTGCCAGCAGTCCCCGGGAGCCTAACGAGCAGTACTTC. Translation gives CASSPREPNEQYF.

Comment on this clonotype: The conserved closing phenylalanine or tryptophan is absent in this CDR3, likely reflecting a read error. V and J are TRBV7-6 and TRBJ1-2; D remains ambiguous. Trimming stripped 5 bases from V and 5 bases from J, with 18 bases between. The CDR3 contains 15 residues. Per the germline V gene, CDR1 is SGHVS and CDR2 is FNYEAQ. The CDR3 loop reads CASSLDRTARYGYTI. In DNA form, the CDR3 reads TGTGCCAGCAGCCTCGACCGAACAGCGAGATATGGCTACACCATC.

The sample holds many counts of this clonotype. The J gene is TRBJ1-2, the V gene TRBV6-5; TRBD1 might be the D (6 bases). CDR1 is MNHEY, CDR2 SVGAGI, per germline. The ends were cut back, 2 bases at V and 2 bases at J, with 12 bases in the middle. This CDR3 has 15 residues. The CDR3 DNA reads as TGTGCCAGCAGTTACGAGGCAGGGGAGAACTATGGCTACACCTTC. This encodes CASSYEAGENYGYTF.

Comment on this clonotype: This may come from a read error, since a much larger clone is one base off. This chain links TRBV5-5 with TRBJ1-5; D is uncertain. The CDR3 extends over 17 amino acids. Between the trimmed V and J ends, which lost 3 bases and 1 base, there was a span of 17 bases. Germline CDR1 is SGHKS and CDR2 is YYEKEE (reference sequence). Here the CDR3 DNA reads TGTGCCAGCAGCTACTCGGGCCCCGAAGAGAGCAATCAGCCCCAGCATTTT. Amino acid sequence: CASSYSGPEESNQPQHF.

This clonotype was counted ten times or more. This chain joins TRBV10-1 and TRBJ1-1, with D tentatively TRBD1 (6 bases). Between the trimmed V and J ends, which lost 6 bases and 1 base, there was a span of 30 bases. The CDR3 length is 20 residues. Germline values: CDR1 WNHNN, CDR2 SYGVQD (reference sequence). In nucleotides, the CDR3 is TGCGCCAGCAGGAGGGGGGCCGGCTCCCTCACATCTACCGGGAACACTGAAGCTTTCTTT. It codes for CASRRGAGSLTSTGNTEAFF.

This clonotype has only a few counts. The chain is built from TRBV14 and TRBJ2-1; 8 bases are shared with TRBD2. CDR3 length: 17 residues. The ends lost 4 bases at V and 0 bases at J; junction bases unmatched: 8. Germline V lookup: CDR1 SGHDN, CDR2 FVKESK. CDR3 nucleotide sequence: TGTGCCAGCAGCCGCATAGCGGGGCAGAGCTCCTACAATGAGCAGTTCTTC. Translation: CASSRIAGQSSYNEQFF.

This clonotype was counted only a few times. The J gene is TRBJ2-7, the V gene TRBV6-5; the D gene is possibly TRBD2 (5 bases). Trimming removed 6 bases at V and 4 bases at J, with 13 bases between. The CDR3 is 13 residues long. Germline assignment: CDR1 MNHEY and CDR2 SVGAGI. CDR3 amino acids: CASRDSGHYEQYF. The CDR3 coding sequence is TGTGCCAGCAGGGACTCTGGCCATTACGAGCAGTACTTC.

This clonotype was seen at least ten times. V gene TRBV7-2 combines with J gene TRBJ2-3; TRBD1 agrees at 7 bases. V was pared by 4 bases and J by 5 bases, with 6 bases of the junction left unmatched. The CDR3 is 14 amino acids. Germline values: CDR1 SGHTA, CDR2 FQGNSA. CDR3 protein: CASSSDRSRDTQYF. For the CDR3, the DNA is TGTGCCAGCAGCTCGGACAGGTCACGAGATACGCAGTATTTT.

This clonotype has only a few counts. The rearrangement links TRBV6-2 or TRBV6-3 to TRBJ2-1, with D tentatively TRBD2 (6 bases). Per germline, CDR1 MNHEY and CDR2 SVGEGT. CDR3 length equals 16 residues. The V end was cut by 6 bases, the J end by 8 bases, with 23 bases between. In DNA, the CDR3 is TGTGCCAGCAGCCGTGGGTCGGGACTCCCTGGCTATGAGCAGTTCTTC. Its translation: CASSRGSGLPGYEQFF.

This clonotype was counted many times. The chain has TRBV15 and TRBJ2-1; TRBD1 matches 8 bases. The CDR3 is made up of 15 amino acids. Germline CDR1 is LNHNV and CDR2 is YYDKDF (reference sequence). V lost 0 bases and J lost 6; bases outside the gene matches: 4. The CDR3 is CATSRDPGQVNEQFF. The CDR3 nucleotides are TGTGCCACCAGCAGAGATCCGGGACAGGTCAATGAGCAGTTCTTC.

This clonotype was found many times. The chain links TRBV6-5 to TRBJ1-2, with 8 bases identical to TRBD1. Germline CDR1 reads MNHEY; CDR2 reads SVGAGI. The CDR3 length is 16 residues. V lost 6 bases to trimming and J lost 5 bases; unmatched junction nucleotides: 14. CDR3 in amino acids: CASRLSGGALIYGYTF. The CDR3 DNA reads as TGTGCCAGCAGGCTGTCAGGGGGCGCGTTGATTTATGGCTACACCTTC.

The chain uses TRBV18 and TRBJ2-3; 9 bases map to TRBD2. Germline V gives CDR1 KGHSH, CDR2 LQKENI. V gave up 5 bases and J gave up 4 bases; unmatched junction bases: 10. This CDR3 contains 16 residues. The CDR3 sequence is CASSSIAGAGADTQYF. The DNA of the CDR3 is TGTGCCAGCTCATCAATAGCGGGGGCTGGGGCAGATACGCAGTATTTT.

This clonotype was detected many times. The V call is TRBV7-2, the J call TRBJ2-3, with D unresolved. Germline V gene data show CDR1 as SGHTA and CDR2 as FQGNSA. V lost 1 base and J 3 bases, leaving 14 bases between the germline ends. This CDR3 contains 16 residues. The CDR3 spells CASSLGIGGITDTQYF. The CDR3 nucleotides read TGTGCCAGCAGCTTAGGTATTGGCGGCATTACAGATACGCAGTATTTT.

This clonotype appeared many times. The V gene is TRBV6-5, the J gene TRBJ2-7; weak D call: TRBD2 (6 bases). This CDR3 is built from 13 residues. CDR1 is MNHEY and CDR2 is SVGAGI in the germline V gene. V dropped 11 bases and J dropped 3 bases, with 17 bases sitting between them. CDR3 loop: CASKRVEDYEQYF. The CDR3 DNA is TGTGCCTCAAAGCGGGTTGAGGACTACGAGCAGTACTTC.

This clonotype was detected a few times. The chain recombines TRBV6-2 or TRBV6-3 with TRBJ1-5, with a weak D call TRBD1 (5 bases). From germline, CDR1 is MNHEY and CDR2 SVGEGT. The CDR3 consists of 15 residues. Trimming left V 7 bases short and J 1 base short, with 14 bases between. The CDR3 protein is CASTRMGQSNQPQHF. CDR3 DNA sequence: TGTGCCAGCACCCGAATGGGGCAGAGCAATCAGCCCCAGCATTTT.

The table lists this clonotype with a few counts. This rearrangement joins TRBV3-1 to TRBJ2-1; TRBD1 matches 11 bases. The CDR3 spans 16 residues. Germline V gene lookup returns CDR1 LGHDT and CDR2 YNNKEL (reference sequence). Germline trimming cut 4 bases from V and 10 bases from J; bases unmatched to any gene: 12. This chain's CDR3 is CASSLVQGTGGIEQFF. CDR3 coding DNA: TGTGCCAGCAGCCTAGTTCAGGGGACAGGGGGAATCGAGCAGTTCTTC.

The CDR3 sequence: CSAPGQNYGYTF. The CDR3 region has the DNA TGCAGTGCTCCCGGTCAGAACTATGGCTACACCTTC. The chain employs TRBV20-1 and TRBJ1-2; no definite D call. Trimming removed 5 bases at V and 2 bases at J, with 9 bases between. Germline CDR1 reads DFQATT; CDR2 reads SNEGSKA (reference sequence). The CDR3 is made up of 12 amino acids.

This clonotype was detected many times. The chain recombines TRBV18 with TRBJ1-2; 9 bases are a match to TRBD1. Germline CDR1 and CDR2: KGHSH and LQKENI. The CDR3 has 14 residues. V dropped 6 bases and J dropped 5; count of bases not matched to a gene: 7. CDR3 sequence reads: CASSPTDRGYGYTF. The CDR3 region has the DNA TGTGCCAGCTCCCCGACTGACAGGGGGTATGGCTACACCTTC.

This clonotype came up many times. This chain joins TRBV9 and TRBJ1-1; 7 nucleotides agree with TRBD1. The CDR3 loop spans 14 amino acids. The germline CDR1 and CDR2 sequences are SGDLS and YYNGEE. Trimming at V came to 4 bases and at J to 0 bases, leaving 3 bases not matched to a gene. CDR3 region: CASSPGTVNTEAFF. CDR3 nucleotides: TGTGCCAGCAGCCCAGGGACAGTGAACACTGAAGCTTTCTTT.

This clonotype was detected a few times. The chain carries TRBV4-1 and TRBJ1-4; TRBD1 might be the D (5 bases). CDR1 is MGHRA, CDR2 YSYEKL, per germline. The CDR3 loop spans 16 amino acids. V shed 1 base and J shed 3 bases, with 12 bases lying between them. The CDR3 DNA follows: TGCGCCAGCAGCCAAGGTGGTCAAGGGGCTAATGAAAAACTGTTTTTT. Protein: CASSQGGQGANEKLFF.

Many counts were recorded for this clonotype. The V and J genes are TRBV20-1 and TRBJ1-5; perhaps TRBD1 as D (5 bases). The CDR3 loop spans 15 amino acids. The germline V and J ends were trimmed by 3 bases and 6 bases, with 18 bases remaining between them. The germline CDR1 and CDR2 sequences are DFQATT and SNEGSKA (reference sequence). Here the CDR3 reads CSARGPGEGFQPQHF. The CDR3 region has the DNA TGCAGTGCTAGGGGCCCGGGTGAGGGGTTTCAGCCCCAGCATTTT.

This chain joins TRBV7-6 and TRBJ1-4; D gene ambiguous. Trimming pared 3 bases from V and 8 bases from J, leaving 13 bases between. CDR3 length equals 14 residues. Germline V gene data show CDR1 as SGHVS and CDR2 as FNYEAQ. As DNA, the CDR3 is TGTGCCAGCAGCTTGGGGTCCTCGCGGGAAAAACTGTTTTTT. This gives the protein CASSLGSSREKLFF. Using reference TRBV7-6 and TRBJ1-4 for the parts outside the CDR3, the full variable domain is GAGVSQSPRYKVTKRGQDVALRCDPISGHVSLYWYRQALGQGPEFLTYFNYEAQQDKSGLPNDRFSAERPEGSISTLTIQRTEQRDSAMYRCASSLGSSREKLFFGSGTQLSVL.

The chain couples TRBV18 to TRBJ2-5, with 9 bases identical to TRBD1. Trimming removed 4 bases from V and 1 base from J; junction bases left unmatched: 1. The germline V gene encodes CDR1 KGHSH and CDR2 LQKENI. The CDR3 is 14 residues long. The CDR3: CASSQQGAQETQYF. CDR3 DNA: TGTGCCAGCTCACAACAGGGGGCCCAAGAGACCCAGTACTTC.

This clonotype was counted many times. For the CDR3, the DNA is TGTGCCAGCAGTTTAAATCGGGGTCAGGAGACCCAGTACTTC. Encoded protein: CASSLNRGQETQYF. The chain employs TRBV12-3 or TRBV12-4 and TRBJ2-5; maybe TRBD2 (5 bases). The CDR3 has 14 amino acids. V was trimmed by 2 bases and J by 5 bases, leaving 12 bases between them.

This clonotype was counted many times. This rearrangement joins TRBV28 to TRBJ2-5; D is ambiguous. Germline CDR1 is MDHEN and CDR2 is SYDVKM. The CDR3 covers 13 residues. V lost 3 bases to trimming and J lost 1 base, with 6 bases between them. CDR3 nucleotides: TGTGCCAGCAGTTTCCCAGCCCAAGAGACCCAGTACTTC. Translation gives CASSFPAQETQYF.

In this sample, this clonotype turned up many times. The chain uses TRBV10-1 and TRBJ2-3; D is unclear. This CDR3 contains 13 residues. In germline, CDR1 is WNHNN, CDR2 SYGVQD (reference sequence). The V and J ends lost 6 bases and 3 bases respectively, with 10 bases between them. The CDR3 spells CASRKGMTDTQYF. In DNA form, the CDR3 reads TGCGCCAGCAGGAAAGGGATGACAGATACGCAGTATTTT.